Listed here are 5 T cell receptor beta chains from one sample, sequenced in a study of response to subunit inactivated influenza vaccine. TCRdb fed the RT-PCR reads into MiXCR, producing one record per CDR3 protein. This sample carries around 790,000 distinct CDR3 sequences, 21% of them seen once, and the ten largest clones take 10%. The sample here was PBMCs from blood, taken less than 6 days after vaccination. The receptors here all came from a middle-aged man who received an inactivated influenza vaccine.

J is TRBJ2-3 and V is TRBV6-2 or TRBV6-3, with 14 bases aligning to TRBD2. Trimming cost V 6 bases and J 5 bases; bases outside gene matches: 4. Germline V gene sequence: CDR1 MNHEY, CDR2 SVGEGT. The CDR3 runs to 15 residues. CDR3: CASRPGLAGVDTQYF. CDR3 sequence (DNA): TGTGCCAGCAGACCGGGACTAGCGGGAGTAGATACGCAGTATTTT.

V is TRBV7-9 and J is TRBJ2-1, with TRBD1 as a possible D gene (6 bases). Germline CDR1 is SEHNR and CDR2 is FQNEAQ (reference sequence). The CDR3 sequence is 16 residues long. With 5 bases removed from V and 7 bases from J, the gap between germline ends came to 21 bases. CDR3 sequence (DNA): TGTGCCAGCAGCCCAGAGGGGGAGAGGGGGTGGAATGAGCAGTTCTTC. This gives the protein CASSPEGERGWNEQFF.

This clonotype was observed a few times. The J gene is TRBJ2-7, the V gene TRBV7-6; 8 bases fit TRBD2. The CDR3 length is 16 residues. Germline lookup yields CDR1 SGHVS and CDR2 FNYEAQ. Losses at the gene ends were 5 bases for V and 7 bases for J; bases not matched to a gene: 16. Here the CDR3 reads CASSALRGRSVREQYF. In nucleotides, the CDR3 is TGTGCCAGCAGCGCCCTCCGCGGGAGGTCTGTGAGGGAGCAGTACTTC.

V is TRBV10-3 and J is TRBJ2-5; TRBD1 agrees at 9 bases. Germline values: CDR1 ENHRY, CDR2 SYGVKD. This CDR3 region has 13 residues. With V trimmed by 10 bases and J by 2 bases, 5 bases remained unmatched. The CDR3 is CATGQGKQETQYF. CDR3 coding DNA: TGTGCCACGGGACAGGGAAAACAAGAGACCCAGTACTTC.

This clonotype showed up just a few times. The rearrangement uses TRBV11-2 and TRBJ2-6; the D is unclear. Deletions cut 7 bases from V and 4 bases from J, with 20 bases between. CDR3 length equals 17 residues. Germline lookup yields CDR1 SGHAT and CDR2 FQNNGV. CDR3: CASTPQARPWGANVLTF. The CDR3 nucleotides read TGTGCCAGCACTCCCCAGGCGCGGCCCTGGGGGGCCAACGTCCTGACTTTC.